These T cell receptor beta chains were read from a single sample in a study of T cell repertoires in cytomegalovirus infection. TCRdb itself ran the reads through MiXCR, one entry per CDR3 protein. Among more than 150,000 distinct CDR3 sequences listed, about 25% were seen once. The sequenced sample consisted of PBMCs. These receptors all stem from a human donor in good health (CMV status not recorded). Some clones in this sample may be carry-over from other donors' samples. Both conserved end residues are part of each CDR3. The D gene is left open where the match is weak. Size is stated for part of the rows, as once, few or many counts, or as a class when the clone is expanded.

v_gene: TRBV20-1; d_gene: TRBD1; abundance: few; j_gene: TRBJ2-7; CDR3aa: CSASLTGFTYEQYF; CDR3nt: TGCAGTGCTAGCCTGACAGGGTTTACCTACGAGCAGTACTTC
v_gene: TRBV7-2; d_gene: .; abundance: many; j_gene: TRBJ1-2; CDR3aa: CASSLDFSGIDGYTF; CDR3nt: TGTGCCAGCAGCTTAGATTTCTCGGGGATCGATGGCTACACCTTC
v_gene: TRBV28; d_gene: TRBD1; abundance: .; j_gene: TRBJ1-5; CDR3aa: CASIRDRVGNQPQHF; CDR3nt: TGTGCCAGCATTCGGGACAGGGTTGGCAATCAGCCCCAGCATTTT
v_gene: TRBV9; d_gene: TRBD1; abundance: .; j_gene: TRBJ1-1; CDR3aa: CASSGTGLTEAFF; CDR3nt: TGTGCCAGCAGCGGGACAGGGTTGACTGAAGCTTTCTTT
v_gene: TRBV12-3/TRBV12-4; d_gene: TRBD2; abundance: .; j_gene: TRBJ2-3; CDR3aa: CASNRLAGDTQYF; CDR3nt: TGTGCCAGCAACCGACTAGCCGGCGATACGCAGTATTTT
v_gene: TRBV18; d_gene: TRBD1; abundance: .; j_gene: TRBJ2-2; CDR3aa: CASSPPGTANTGELFF; CDR3nt: TGTGCCAGCTCACCACCCGGGACAGCGAACACCGGGGAGCTGTTTTTT
v_gene: TRBV7-8; d_gene: TRBD2; abundance: .; j_gene: TRBJ2-1; CDR3aa: CASSSLAGSEQFF; CDR3nt: TGTGCCAGCAGCTCACTAGCGGGTAGTGAGCAGTTCTTC
v_gene: TRBV20-1; d_gene: TRBD1; abundance: few; j_gene: TRBJ2-6; CDR3aa: CSTDRGSGANVLTF; CDR3nt: TGCAGTACCGACAGGGGGTCTGGGGCCAACGTCCTGACTTTC
v_gene: TRBV12-3/TRBV12-4; d_gene: .; abundance: many; j_gene: TRBJ1-4; CDR3aa: CASNRGGATNEKLFF; CDR3nt: TGTGCCAGCAACCGGGGCGGCGCGACTAATGAAAAACTGTTTTTT
v_gene: TRBV4-1; d_gene: .; abundance: .; j_gene: TRBJ2-2; CDR3aa: CASSQDGGLSNGELFF; CDR3nt: TGCGCCAGCAGCCAAGATGGCGGGCTAAGCAACGGGGAGCTGTTTTTT
v_gene: TRBV29-1; d_gene: .; abundance: few; j_gene: TRBJ2-7; CDR3aa: CSTTVGYEQYF; CDR3nt: TGCAGCACAACCGTGGGTTACGAGCAGTACTTC
v_gene: TRBV18; d_gene: .; abundance: few; j_gene: TRBJ2-3; CDR3aa: CASSPRASPTDTQYF; CDR3nt: TGTGCCAGCTCGCCACGGGCAAGTCCAACAGATACGCAGTATTTT
v_gene: TRBV7-8; d_gene: .; abundance: many; j_gene: TRBJ2-3; CDR3aa: CASSLVVLAPPVGTDTQYF; CDR3nt: TGTGCCAGCAGCTTAGTGGTCCTGGCCCCCCCAGTCGGCACAGATACGCAGTATTTT
v_gene: TRBV7-6; d_gene: TRBD2; abundance: few; j_gene: TRBJ2-5; CDR3aa: CASSLAGRLAGYQETQYF; CDR3nt: TGTGCCAGCAGCTTAGCCGGGAGACTAGCGGGGTACCAAGAGACCCAGTACTTC
v_gene: TRBV5-6; d_gene: TRBD1; abundance: .; j_gene: TRBJ2-1; CDR3aa: CASSQYGTGANNEQFF; CDR3nt: TGTGCCAGCAGCCAGTACGGGACAGGGGCGAACAATGAGCAGTTCTTC
v_gene: TRBV28; d_gene: .; abundance: many; j_gene: TRBJ2-3; CDR3aa: CASSRTVRIDTQYF; CDR3nt: TGTGCCAGCAGCCGGACAGTGAGGATAGATACGCAGTATTTT
v_gene: TRBV12-3/TRBV12-4; d_gene: TRBD1; abundance: many; j_gene: TRBJ1-5; CDR3aa: CASSSRTGRGNQPQHF; CDR3nt: TGTGCCAGCAGTTCTAGGACAGGGCGAGGCAATCAGCCCCAGCATTTT
v_gene: TRBV28; d_gene: TRBD2; abundance: .; j_gene: TRBJ2-7; CDR3aa: CASSSLDLAGAYEQYF; CDR3nt: TGTGCCAGCAGTTCTCTCGACCTAGCGGGGGCCTACGAGCAGTACTTC
v_gene: TRBV7-8; d_gene: .; abundance: many; j_gene: TRBJ1-1; CDR3aa: CASSLGMWGQPNTEAFF; CDR3nt: TGTGCCAGCAGCTTAGGTATGTGGGGACAACCGAACACTGAAGCTTTCTTT
v_gene: TRBV20-1; d_gene: TRBD2; abundance: .; j_gene: TRBJ2-3; CDR3aa: CSAGFSQGAGGTDTQYF; CDR3nt: TGCAGTGCTGGATTCTCCCAGGGAGCGGGGGGTACAGATACGCAGTATTTT
v_gene: TRBV19; d_gene: TRBD2; abundance: few; j_gene: TRBJ2-2; CDR3aa: CASRLAGTGELFF; CDR3nt: TGTGCCAGTAGACTAGCGGGCACCGGGGAGCTGTTTTTT
v_gene: TRBV7-6; d_gene: .; abundance: .; j_gene: TRBJ1-6; CDR3aa: CASSLALDNRGPSPLHF; CDR3nt: TGTGCCAGCAGCTTAGCTCTCGACAATCGGGGGCCTTCACCCCTCCACTTT
v_gene: TRBV28; d_gene: TRBD1; abundance: .; j_gene: TRBJ1-3; CDR3aa: CASSSPGQGGKGNTIYF; CDR3nt: TGTGCCAGCAGTTCCCCTGGACAGGGCGGGAAAGGAAACACCATATATTTT
v_gene: TRBV2; d_gene: .; abundance: many; j_gene: TRBJ1-1; CDR3aa: CASSENRLNTEAFF; CDR3nt: TGTGCCAGCAGTGAAAACCGATTGAACACTGAAGCTTTCTTT
v_gene: TRBV6-2/TRBV6-3; d_gene: .; abundance: .; j_gene: TRBJ2-1; CDR3aa: CASSYSSQSDEQFF; CDR3nt: TGTGCCAGCAGTTACTCATCGCAGAGCGATGAGCAGTTCTTC
v_gene: TRBV7-2; d_gene: .; abundance: many; j_gene: TRBJ1-6; CDR3aa: CASSLVGSSNSPLHF; CDR3nt: TGTGCCAGCAGCTTAGTGGGGTCGAGTAATTCACCCCTCCACTTT
v_gene: TRBV7-3; d_gene: TRBD1; abundance: few; j_gene: TRBJ2-2; CDR3aa: CASSYGDGRGRGGELFF; CDR3nt: TGTGCCAGCAGCTACGGGGACGGCAGGGGGCGAGGCGGGGAGCTGTTTTTT
v_gene: TRBV7-2; d_gene: TRBD2; abundance: medium-sized; j_gene: TRBJ2-1; CDR3aa: CASRFMTSENSYNEQFF; CDR3nt: TGTGCCAGCAGGTTTATGACTAGCGAGAACTCCTACAATGAGCAGTTCTTC
v_gene: TRBV19; d_gene: .; abundance: .; j_gene: TRBJ2-3; CDR3aa: CASRRGTDTQYF; CDR3nt: TGTGCCAGTAGGAGGGGAACAGATACGCAGTATTTT
v_gene: TRBV7-2; d_gene: TRBD1; abundance: many; j_gene: TRBJ2-1; CDR3aa: CASSLGGQGLNEQFF; CDR3nt: TGTGCCAGCAGCTTAGGTGGACAGGGTTTGAATGAGCAGTTCTTC
v_gene: TRBV4-1; d_gene: .; abundance: .; j_gene: TRBJ1-6; CDR3aa: CASRGNNSPLHF; CDR3nt: TGCGCCAGCAGGGGGAATAATTCACCCCTCCACTTT
v_gene: TRBV12-3/TRBV12-4; d_gene: .; abundance: .; j_gene: TRBJ2-1; CDR3aa: CASGPGNEQFF; CDR3nt: TGTGCCAGCGGGCCCGGGAATGAGCAGTTCTTC
v_gene: TRBV25-1; d_gene: .; abundance: few; j_gene: TRBJ1-5; CDR3aa: CASSELTLRGQPQHF; CDR3nt: TGTGCCAGCAGTGAACTAACCCTCCGGGGCCAGCCCCAGCATTTT
v_gene: TRBV7-2; d_gene: .; abundance: many; j_gene: TRBJ1-1; CDR3aa: CASSSPPDRDTEAFF; CDR3nt: TGTGCCAGCAGCTCACCTCCGGACAGAGACACTGAAGCTTTCTTT
v_gene: TRBV30; d_gene: .; abundance: few; j_gene: TRBJ1-5; CDR3aa: CAWSVRDGDQPQHF; CDR3nt: TGTGCCTGGAGTGTCAGAGACGGAGATCAGCCCCAGCATTTT
v_gene: TRBV7-2; d_gene: TRBD1; abundance: few; j_gene: TRBJ2-3; CDR3aa: CASSPDRATDTQYF; CDR3nt: TGTGCCAGCAGCCCGGACAGGGCGACAGATACGCAGTATTTT
v_gene: TRBV7-2; d_gene: .; abundance: many; j_gene: TRBJ2-5; CDR3aa: CASSRVLEETQYF; CDR3nt: TGTGCCAGCAGCAGGGTTCTAGAGGAGACCCAGTACTTC
v_gene: TRBV7-6; d_gene: .; abundance: many; j_gene: TRBJ2-7; CDR3aa: CASSLLQGIDEQYF; CDR3nt: TGTGCCAGCAGCTTACTCCAGGGGATAGACGAGCAGTACTTC
v_gene: TRBV6-1; d_gene: .; abundance: .; j_gene: TRBJ1-5; CDR3aa: CASSLGLIDQPQHF; CDR3nt: TGTGCCAGCAGTCTCGGCCTGATAGATCAGCCCCAGCATTTT
v_gene: TRBV29-1; d_gene: .; abundance: .; j_gene: TRBJ1-2; CDR3aa: CSVGKDSSYGYTF; CDR3nt: TGCAGCGTCGGAAAGGACAGCTCCTATGGCTACACCTTC
v_gene: TRBV6-5; d_gene: .; abundance: few; j_gene: TRBJ2-6; CDR3aa: CASSYEARVFSGANVLTF; CDR3nt: TGTGCCAGCAGTTACGAGGCCAGGGTATTCTCTGGGGCCAACGTCCTGACTTTC
v_gene: TRBV29-1; d_gene: TRBD1; abundance: .; j_gene: TRBJ1-1; CDR3aa: CSVEVLGGRRSEAFF; CDR3nt: TGCAGCGTTGAAGTCTTAGGGGGCAGAAGGTCTGAAGCTTTCTTT
v_gene: TRBV7-6; d_gene: TRBD2; abundance: many; j_gene: TRBJ2-7; CDR3aa: CASSRGEGGEQYF; CDR3nt: TGTGCCAGCAGCAGAGGAGAGGGAGGGGAGCAGTACTTC
v_gene: TRBV29-1; d_gene: TRBD2; abundance: .; j_gene: TRBJ2-3; CDR3aa: CSVESPGLADSTDTQCF; CDR3nt: TGCAGCGTTGAGTCTCCGGGACTAGCGGATAGCACAGATACGCAGTGTTTT
v_gene: TRBV2; d_gene: TRBD1; abundance: .; j_gene: TRBJ2-1; CDR3aa: CASSGDRGLLNEQFF; CDR3nt: TGTGCCAGCAGTGGGGACAGGGGCCTCCTCAATGAGCAGTTCTTC
v_gene: TRBV28; d_gene: .; abundance: .; j_gene: TRBJ1-5; CDR3aa: CASSFFRFSNQPQHF; CDR3nt: TGTGCCAGCAGTTTTTTCAGGTTTAGCAATCAGCCCCAGCATTTT
v_gene: TRBV5-1; d_gene: TRBD1; abundance: few; j_gene: TRBJ2-7; CDR3aa: CASSLVQGAYEQYF; CDR3nt: TGCGCCAGCAGCTTGGTACAGGGGGCTTACGAGCAGTACTTC
v_gene: TRBV7-6; d_gene: .; abundance: .; j_gene: TRBJ2-7; CDR3aa: CASSLAPAEGGEQYF; CDR3nt: TGTGCCAGCAGCTTAGCGCCCGCGGAAGGTGGGGAGCAGTACTTC
v_gene: TRBV28; d_gene: .; abundance: few; j_gene: TRBJ2-3; CDR3aa: CASSPLGDSTSTDTQYF; CDR3nt: TGTGCCAGCAGTCCCCTAGGGGACTCGACTAGCACAGATACGCAGTATTTT
v_gene: TRBV6-4; d_gene: .; abundance: few; j_gene: TRBJ2-2; CDR3aa: CASTRRAEASQTGELFF; CDR3nt: TGTGCCAGCACTCGACGAGCGGAGGCCAGTCAGACCGGGGAGCTGTTTTTT
v_gene: TRBV6-2/TRBV6-3; d_gene: .; abundance: .; j_gene: TRBJ2-7; CDR3aa: CASSYSPDSPYEQYF; CDR3nt: TGTGCCAGCAGTTACTCGCCGGACAGCCCCTACGAGCAGTACTTC
v_gene: TRBV28; d_gene: .; abundance: .; j_gene: TRBJ1-2; CDR3aa: CASSWWGLWYGYTF; CDR3nt: TGTGCCAGCAGTTGGTGGGGGCTATGGTATGGCTACACCTTC
v_gene: TRBV28; d_gene: .; abundance: few; j_gene: TRBJ2-1; CDR3aa: CASSFQGSGRASSYNEQFF; CDR3nt: TGTGCCAGCAGTTTCCAAGGGTCAGGGCGGGCCTCCTCCTACAATGAGCAGTTCTTC
v_gene: TRBV29-1; d_gene: .; abundance: .; j_gene: TRBJ1-2; CDR3aa: CSVEKGGGYTF; CDR3nt: TGCAGCGTTGAAAAAGGTGGTGGCTACACCTTC
v_gene: TRBV28; d_gene: .; abundance: .; j_gene: TRBJ1-1; CDR3aa: CASLLRVNTEAFF; CDR3nt: TGTGCCAGCCTACTACGGGTAAACACTGAAGCTTTCTTT
v_gene: TRBV7-2; d_gene: .; abundance: few; j_gene: TRBJ2-7; CDR3aa: CASSPTPTGGYEQYF; CDR3nt: TGTGCCAGCAGCCCTACCCCGACAGGAGGCTACGAGCAGTACTTC
v_gene: TRBV11-3; d_gene: .; abundance: few; j_gene: TRBJ2-1; CDR3aa: CASSPDSSYNEQFF; CDR3nt: TGTGCCAGCAGTCCAGACAGCTCCTACAATGAGCAGTTCTTC
v_gene: TRBV2; d_gene: .; abundance: .; j_gene: TRBJ2-3; CDR3aa: CASSEDFADTQYF; CDR3nt: TGTGCCAGCAGTGAGGACTTCGCAGATACGCAGTATTTT